The present T cell receptor beta chain was sequenced within a study of blood T cell repertoires in COVID-19. The wider study: Samples came from the United States, Italy and Spain, spanning acute and convalescent COVID-19.

CDR1 and CDR2 (germline): SGHRS, YFSETQ. The CDR3 contains 17 residues. V lost 4 bases and J 0 bases, leaving 18 bases between the germline ends. Authors' processing steps: Quantification of nucleated cells was approximated via reference gene primer amplification. Method: immunoSEQ multiplex PCR; TCRdb's copy keeps in-frame clones and lacks some. The D gene and trimming were derived from the DNA, and the V and J assignments and clone size from that table. This sample has about 350,000 clones, with 88% found just once. Participants, about 18 to 90 years old, spanned about two dozen US areas. Donors were grouped by their self-reported clinical history.

The TCR originated in a young woman who had been exposed to COVID-19. The sample taken for sequencing was PBMCs or T cells enriched from blood (not recorded which). The gene calls are TRBV5-1 and TRBJ2-3; a possible D gene is TRBD1 (6 bases). CDR3 region: CASSPVGGLSSTDTQYF. The CDR3 nucleotides read TGCGCCAGCAGCCCTGTAGGGGGATTAAGTAGCACAGATACGCAGTATTTT.